A single sample is the source of the 28 T cell receptor beta chains below, sequenced in a study of shared clonotypes between healthy human individuals. The assay was immunoSEQ multiplex PCR, and TCRdb's table has in-frame clones only and misses some. The data show under 850,000 clones, just under 75% seen once. The sample consisted of memory CD4+ T cells sorted from blood. The subset is: CD45RA-negative fraction. All receptors derive from a woman aged 30 to 39 in good health.

Ten or more counts support this clone. The V and J genes are TRBV2 and TRBJ1-2; 9 bases line up with TRBD1. Trimming at V came to 5 bases and at J to 6 bases, leaving 4 bases not matched to a gene. Germline CDR1 and CDR2: SNHLY and FYNNEI. This CDR3 has 13 amino acids. The CDR3 sequence is CASSPRTGDGYTF. The CDR3 region has the DNA TGTGCCAGCAGTCCAAGGACAGGGGATGGCTACACCTTC.

DNA for the CDR3: TGCGCCAGCAGCCGGCCCTGGACAGGGGGCAACAATACGCAGTATTTT. Translated: CASSRPWTGGNNTQYF. The chain joins TRBV4-1 to TRBJ2-3; 11 bases map to TRBD1. The ends lost 4 bases at V and 7 bases at J; junction bases unmatched: 10. There are 16 residues in the CDR3. Per germline, CDR1 MGHRA and CDR2 YSYEKL.

The J gene is TRBJ1-3, the V gene TRBV11-2; D remains unclear. The germline V and J ends were trimmed by 0 bases and 0 bases, with 6 bases remaining between them. The length of the CDR3 is 15 residues. Per germline, CDR1 SGHAT and CDR2 FQNNGV. CDR3 sequence (DNA): TGTGCCAGCAGCTTAGATCCTTACTCTGGAAACACCATATATTTT. Translated, it gives CASSLDPYSGNTIYF.

CDR3 nucleotides: TGTGCCAGCAGTCCGAGACTAGCGGGAGGGCCGGGGCAGTACTTC. Its translation: CASSPRLAGGPGQYF. V usage is TRBV6-1 and J usage is TRBJ2-7, with TRBD2 matching over 14 bases. Looked up from germline, CDR1 is MNHNS and CDR2 is SASEGT. This CDR3 has 15 residues. Trimming removed 5 bases from V and 9 bases from J; junction bases left unmatched: 9.

This clone was counted a single time. V gene TRBV6-5 combines with J gene TRBJ1-2; the D is unclear. Trimming removed 7 bases from V and 8 bases from J, with 17 bases in between. There are 13 residues in the CDR3. CDR1 MNHEY and CDR2 SVGAGI come from the germline V gene. The CDR3 region is CASTRATGIGYTF. Here the CDR3 DNA reads TGTGCCAGCACCAGAGCAACGGGGATCGGCTACACCTTC.

This clone was counted only a few times. One end of the junction is discordant with germline, which a read error may explain. The V call is TRBV18, the J call TRBJ2-7, with a tentative D call TRBD2 (5 bases). The germline CDR1 and CDR2 sequences are KGHSH and LQKENI. This CDR3 is 13 amino acids long. The CDR3 here is CASSPESRIRENF. CDR3 DNA sequence: TGTGCCAGCTCACCAGAGAGTCGTATAAGGGAGAACTTC.

The genes are TRBV2 and TRBJ1-5, with D hard to call. CDR3 size: 15 residues. Germline CDR1 reads SNHLY; CDR2 reads FYNNEI. The V end lost 4 bases, the J end lost 0 bases, and 10 bases lay between the germline ends. The DNA for the CDR3 is TGTGCCAGCAGTGGGAAGGGAACTAGCAATCAGCCCCAGCATTTT. Its protein product is CASSGKGTSNQPQHF.

The genes are TRBV18 and TRBJ1-1; D possibly corresponds to TRBD1 (5 bases). V gave up 5 bases and J gave up 6 bases, with 7 bases separating them. There are 11 residues in the CDR3. CDR1 and CDR2 (germline): KGHSH, LQKENI. The CDR3 coding sequence is TGTGCCAGCTCAGAACAGGCTGAAGCTTTCTTT. Translating it yields CASSEQAEAFF.

The rearrangement joins TRBV18 to TRBJ2-3; D possibly matches TRBD1 or TRBD2 (5 bases each). V lost 0 bases and J lost 0, with 10 bases in between. CDR3 length equals 16 residues. CDR1 is KGHSH, CDR2 LQKENI, per germline. The CDR3: CASSPPGRYSTDTQYF. Here the CDR3 DNA reads TGTGCCAGCTCACCACCGGGACGGTATAGCACAGATACGCAGTATTTT.

This chain links TRBV18 with TRBJ1-1; possibly TRBD1 for D (5 bases). Germline CDR1 and CDR2: KGHSH and LQKENI. Trimming pared 1 base from V and 0 bases from J, leaving 9 bases between. CDR3 length: 15 amino acids. CDR3 bases: TGTGCCAGCTCACCACTAGACAGCTTGAACACTGAAGCTTTCTTT. Its translation is CASSPLDSLNTEAFF. Full variable domain (missing parts from reference TRBV18 and TRBJ1-1): NAGVMQNPRHLVRRRGQEARLRCSPMKGHSHVYWYRQLPEEGLKFMVYLQKENIIDESGMPKERFSAEFPKEGPSILRIQQVVRGDSAAYFCASSPLDSLNTEAFFGQGTRLTVV.

J is TRBJ2-7 and V is TRBV13, with TRBD1 matching over 8 bases. V lost 5 bases and J lost 5; bases outside the gene matches: 5. The CDR3 covers 13 residues. Per germline, CDR1 PRHDT and CDR2 FYEKMQ (reference sequence). CDR3 loop: CASSTGGFHEQYF. CDR3 nucleotides: TGTGCCAGCAGCACAGGGGGATTCCACGAGCAGTACTTC.

The CDR3 nucleotides read TGTGCCAGTAGTACTTATCGGGGGACTGAAGCTTTCTTT. Its translation is CASSTYRGTEAFF. The rearrangement joins TRBV19 to TRBJ1-1; tentatively, D is TRBD1 (5 bases). The CDR3 is 13 residues long. Germline-derived CDR1 and CDR2 are LNHDA and SQIVND (reference sequence). Trimming took 4 bases from V and 5 from J, leaving 11 bases between them.

Regarding this clone: This specimen includes other DNA sequences encoding the same CDR3. The chain carries TRBV15 and TRBJ1-1, with a tentative D call TRBD1 (5 bases). Germline values: CDR1 LNHNV, CDR2 YYDKDF (reference sequence). The CDR3 sequence is 14 residues long. V gave up 3 bases and J gave up 4 bases, with 12 bases separating them. CDR3 sequence: CATSSQGAGTEAFF. The CDR3 DNA reads TGTGCCACCAGCAGTCAAGGGGCGGGCACTGAAGCTTTCTTT.

This clone appeared many times. V is TRBV7-9 and J is TRBJ2-7; TRBD2 aligns across 7 bases. V trimming: 5 bases; J trimming: 0 bases; junction bases outside the gene matches: 7. CDR1 SEHNR and CDR2 FQNEAQ come from the germline V gene (reference sequence). The CDR3 has 15 residues. CDR3 sequence: CASSVGRESSYEQYF. CDR3 in DNA: TGTGCCAGCAGCGTGGGGCGGGAGAGCTCCTACGAGCAGTACTTC.

The chain is built from TRBV10-1 and TRBJ2-3, with 8 bases aligning to TRBD2. The germline V gene encodes CDR1 WNHNN and CDR2 SYGVQD (reference sequence). This CDR3 is built from 14 residues. The ends lost 4 bases at V and 4 bases at J; junction bases unmatched: 4. DNA for the CDR3: TGCGCCAGCAGTGCGGGAGCGGGGGCAGATACGCAGTATTTT. It codes for CASSAGAGADTQYF.

The V call is TRBV7-5, the J call TRBJ2-7. TRBV7-5 is classified as a pseudogene. CDR3 size: 15 residues. CDR3 nucleotides: TGTGTCAGAAGCTTATCTTTCGGACCCAAGGAGGAGCAGTACTTC. Amino acid sequence: CVRSLSFGPKEEQYF.

The chain employs TRBV28 and TRBJ2-5; D perhaps matches TRBD1 (6 bases). Germline V gene data show CDR1 as MDHEN and CDR2 as SYDVKM. The ends were cut back, 5 bases at V and 0 bases at J, with 10 bases in the middle. CDR3 size: 14 residues. CDR3 DNA sequence: TGTGCCAGCAGTCTGTACAGGGACCAAGAGACCCAGTACTTC. Encoded protein: CASSLYRDQETQYF.

This clone was picked up a small number of times. The chain has TRBV11-1 and TRBJ2-2; 8 nucleotides match TRBD1. The CDR3 has 16 residues. V was clipped by 1 base and J by 6 bases; unmatched bases: 7. Germline-derived CDR1 and CDR2 are SGHAT and FQDESV (reference sequence). The CDR3 loop is CASSLGFRGRPGELFF. The CDR3 DNA follows: TGTGCCAGCAGCTTAGGCTTCAGGGGGCGTCCCGGGGAGCTGTTTTTT.

The CDR3 sequence: CASSPLRNRLNEAFF. The CDR3 DNA is TGTGCCAGCAGTCCTTTGAGAAACCGACTGAATGAAGCTTTCTTT. The V call is TRBV6-6, the J call TRBJ1-1; D not resolved. The germline V and J ends were trimmed by 5 bases and 7 bases, with 20 bases remaining between them. The CDR3 loop spans 15 amino acids. Looked up from germline, CDR1 is MNHNY and CDR2 is SVGAGI (reference sequence).

J is TRBJ2-1 and V is TRBV28, with 9 bases identical to TRBD2. This CDR3 is built from 15 residues. CDR1 is MDHEN, CDR2 SYDVKM, per germline. With V trimmed by 2 bases and J by 6 bases, 5 bases remained unmatched. CDR3 coding DNA: TGTGCCAGCAGTTTAAGTAGCGGGAGATTCAATGAGCAGTTCTTC. Translation gives CASSLSSGRFNEQFF.

This clone was picked up one time. V is TRBV21-1 and J is TRBJ2-5; TRBD2, the D gene given by the table, was not confirmed from the DNA. TRBV21-1 is marked as a pseudogene. The CDR3 extends over 18 amino acids. The DNA for the CDR3 is TGTGCCAGCGGCATAAGGCCTCTAGCGGGATCCTGTCAAGAGACCCAGTACTTC. The encoded protein is CASGIRPLAGSCQETQYF.

Many counts were recorded for this clone. The rearrangement links TRBV2 to TRBJ1-5, with a weak D call TRBD1 (6 bases). CDR1 is SNHLY and CDR2 is FYNNEI in the germline V gene. Deletions cut 4 bases from V and 2 bases from J, with 15 bases between. The CDR3 has 16 residues. Written as DNA, the CDR3 is TGTGCCAGCAGTGCCGGGGGGGCGCGAGGCAATCAGCCCCAGCATTTT. This translates into CASSAGGARGNQPQHF.

The rearrangement joins TRBV5-4 to TRBJ2-6; D unresolved. V lost 4 bases to trimming and J lost 2 bases, with 10 bases between them. The V gene's germline CDR1 is SGHNT and CDR2 YYREEE (reference sequence). This CDR3 is 15 amino acids long. This CDR3 is CASSPGGAGANVLTF. Here the CDR3 DNA reads TGTGCCAGCAGCCCCGGTGGGGCTGGGGCCAACGTCCTGACTTTC.

The J gene is TRBJ1-2, the V gene TRBV18; TRBD1 aligns across 9 bases. The V segment lost 6 bases and the J segment 5 bases; nucleotides outside the gene matches: 7. The CDR3 extends over 14 amino acids. CDR1 is KGHSH, CDR2 LQKENI, per germline. CDR3 in DNA: TGTGCCAGCTCTTCCGGGGACAGGGAGTATGGCTACACCTTC. This sequence encodes CASSSGDREYGYTF. Combining the CDR3 with reference TRBV18 and TRBJ1-2 gives the whole variable domain NAGVMQNPRHLVRRRGQEARLRCSPMKGHSHVYWYRQLPEEGLKFMVYLQKENIIDESGMPKERFSAEFPKEGPSILRIQQVVRGDSAAYFCASSSGDREYGYTFGSGTRLTVV.

This chain connects TRBV7-9 to TRBJ2-1; D possibly corresponds to TRBD2 (5 bases). The CDR3 spans 13 residues. The germline V gene encodes CDR1 SEHNR and CDR2 FQNEAQ (reference sequence). V was shortened by 5 bases and J by 3 bases, with 8 bases between the two germline ends. The CDR3 DNA reads as TGTGCCAGCAGCCTCGGGAACTACAATGAGCAGTTCTTC. This gives the protein CASSLGNYNEQFF.

The chain combines TRBV28 with TRBJ2-5; 8 bases match TRBD1. This CDR3 is 17 amino acids long. The trim removed 6 bases at V and 2 bases at J, leaving 14 bases unmatched. The germline CDR1 and CDR2 sequences are MDHEN and SYDVKM. As DNA, the CDR3 is TGTGCCAGCAGCCACTTCCGGAACAGGGGGAGACAAGAGACCCAGTACTTC. Amino acids: CASSHFRNRGRQETQYF.

The V call is TRBV5-1, the J call TRBJ1-1; no clear D gene. This CDR3 has 14 amino acids. V lost 4 bases, J lost 3 bases, and 13 bases lay in between. CDR1 and CDR2 from the germline V gene are SGHRS and YFSETQ. The CDR3 loop reads CASSLVQLDTEAFF. CDR3 DNA sequence: TGCGCCAGCAGCCTGGTTCAACTCGACACTGAAGCTTTCTTT.

Turning to this clone: Other nucleotide sequences in the sample specify the same CDR3. The chain combines TRBV16 with TRBJ1-3; D remains ambiguous. Germline CDR1 reads KGHSY; CDR2 reads FQNENV. The CDR3 runs to 15 residues. Trimming took 0 bases from V and 1 from J, leaving 7 bases between them. CDR3 DNA sequence: TGTGCCAGCAGCCAATCGTCGGGGTCTGGAAACACCATATATTTT. It specifies CASSQSSGSGNTIYF.